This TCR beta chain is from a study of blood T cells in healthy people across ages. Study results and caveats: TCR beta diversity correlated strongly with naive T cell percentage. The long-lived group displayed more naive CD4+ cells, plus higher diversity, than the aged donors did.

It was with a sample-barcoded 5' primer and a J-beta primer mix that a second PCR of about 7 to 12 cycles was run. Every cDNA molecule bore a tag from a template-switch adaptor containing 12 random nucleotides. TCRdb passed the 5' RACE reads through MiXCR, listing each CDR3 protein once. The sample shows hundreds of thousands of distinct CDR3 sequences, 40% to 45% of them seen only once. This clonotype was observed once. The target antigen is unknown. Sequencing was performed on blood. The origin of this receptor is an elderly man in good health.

The CDR3: CATSDPGRTDTQYF. The CDR3 DNA reads TGTGCCACCAGTGACCCTGGGAGGACAGATACGCAGTATTTT. V and J are TRBV24-1 and TRBJ2-3; tentatively, D is TRBD2 (6 bases). The CDR3 consists of 14 residues. Between the trimmed V and J ends, which lost 4 bases and 3 bases, there was a span of 10 bases. The germline V gene encodes CDR1 KGHDR and CDR2 SFDVKD.